This T cell receptor beta chain was captured by sequencing in a study of cytomegalovirus exposure and HLA in healthy donors. Germline CDR1 MDHEN, CDR2 SYDVKM. The CDR3 length is 14 residues. The V end lost 3 bases, the J end lost 8 bases, and 16 bases lay between the germline ends. PCR employed 60 Vbeta and 13 Jbeta primers. Sequenced by immunoSEQ multiplex PCR; TCRdb stores in-frame clones only, minus some. The repertoire holds about 160,000 clones, around 84% seen once, with 6.4% in the top ten. The sequence came from a man aged 45-65 years in good health and CMV-seropositive. Sequenced material: PBMCs. The chain recombines TRBV28 with TRBJ1-2, with D maybe TRBD1 (5 bases). The CDR3 region has the DNA TGTGCCAGCAGTTTCTCCGGGGCAGCGGGGGGCTACACCTTC. It encodes CASSFSGAAGGYTF.